The rows below give T cell receptor beta chains drawn from one sample of a study of T cell repertoires in cytomegalovirus infection. TCRdb reprocessed the reads via MiXCR and lists one record per CDR3 protein. The sample records 340,000 or so distinct CDR3 sequences, 20% to 30% being singletons. These TCRs are of unknown antigen specificity. Source: cultured PBMCs, taken from culture after CMV antigen stimulation. Receptor source: a human donor in good health (CMV status not recorded). Some clones in this sample may be carry-over from other donors' samples. Both conserved end residues are trimmed from each CDR3. Fields, in order: CDR3 length, V gene, D gene, J gene, CDR3 protein. D genes are given only for firm matches.

>10|TRBV6-1|NA|TRBJ2-1
ASTSPSYKQF
>13|TRBV7-2|TRBD2|TRBJ2-5
ASSPGLAGVETQY
>11|TRBV7-2|NA|TRBJ2-7
ASRGSVGYEQY
>12|TRBV7-2|NA|TRBJ1-2
ASSQGSYSWGYT
>14|TRBV27|TRBD1|TRBJ1-2
ASSFLLDRGNYGYT
>15|TRBV7-2|TRBD2|TRBJ2-5
ASSFRTSGRARETQY
>12|TRBV2|NA|TRBJ2-3
ASSEMSGSDTQY
>14|TRBV7-2|NA|TRBJ2-5
ASSFLPSGSQEAQY
>13|TRBV7-2|NA|TRBJ1-6
ASSLGRQYNSPLH
>18|TRBV28|NA|TRBJ2-1
ASSLFLGGGQSSPGNEQF
>13|TRBV18|NA|TRBJ1-1
ASSLMGSQNTEAF
>11|TRBV20-1|NA|TRBJ1-1
SASLQGNTEAF
>14|TRBV7-2|NA|TRBJ2-1
ASSLAGSELYNEQF
>10|TRBV19|NA|TRBJ1-2
ASNVSPYGYT
>14|TRBV7-8|NA|TRBJ1-1
ASSLVPRDMNTEAF
>13|TRBV12-3/TRBV12-4|NA|TRBJ2-5
ASSSTGAGGETQY
>15|TRBV29-1|TRBD1|TRBJ2-5
SVDGAGGQGFSETQY